What follows are 8 T cell receptor beta chains derived from one specimen sequenced in a study of CD8 T cells in ankylosing spondylitis. TCRdb fed the 5' RACE reads into MiXCR, producing one record per CDR3 protein. The table shows approximately 220,000 distinct CDR3 sequences, with more than 25% occurring only once. Sequencing input: blood, either unsorted or a sorted T cell fraction (not recorded which). The source is a male donor with ankylosing spondylitis or in good health (not recorded which).

The V and J genes are TRBV20-1 and TRBJ2-7; no definite D call. Germline V gene sequence: CDR1 DFQATT, CDR2 SNEGSKA (reference sequence). The CDR3 covers 13 residues. V lost 6 bases and J lost 4, with 16 bases in between. The CDR3 DNA reads as TGCAGTGCGAAGGACGTGGAAGGATACGAGCAGTACTTC. This codes for CSAKDVEGYEQYF.

This clonotype came up a few times. The chain is built from TRBV20-1 and TRBJ2-1; 8 positions agree with TRBD1. The J segment lost 2 bases and the V segment lost 6 bases, leaving 6 bases of the junction unmatched. The CDR3 sequence is 14 residues long. Germline V gene lookup returns CDR1 DFQATT and CDR2 SNEGSKA (reference sequence). CDR3 bases: TGCAGTGCCCCCGGGACAGGAGCCTACAATGAGCAGTTCTTC. Amino acid sequence: CSAPGTGAYNEQFF.

This clonotype was recorded a few times. The rearrangement links TRBV2 to TRBJ2-3; a possible D gene is TRBD2 (6 bases). Germline V gene sequence: CDR1 SNHLY, CDR2 FYNNEI. The CDR3 has 15 amino acids. The germline V and J ends were trimmed by 4 bases and 4 bases, with 15 bases remaining between them. This chain's CDR3 is CASSVRTGTSDTQYF. The DNA for the CDR3 is TGTGCCAGCAGTGTGAGAACGGGGACTTCAGATACGCAGTATTTT.

This chain connects TRBV7-2 to TRBJ2-5, with 8 bases aligning to TRBD2. The CDR3 consists of 14 residues. Germline CDR1 is SGHTA and CDR2 is FQGNSA. The V and J ends lost 0 bases and 9 bases, in that order; junction bases with no gene match: 6. The DNA of the CDR3 is TGTGCCAGCAGCTTAGCCGGGACTAGTCGGGCCCAGTACTTC. Translation: CASSLAGTSRAQYF. The full variable domain, completed using reference TRBV7-2 and TRBJ2-5, is GAGVSQSPSNKVTEKGKDVELRCDPISGHTALYWYRQSLGQGLEFLIYFQGNSAPDKSGLPSDRFSAERTGGSVSTLTIQRTQQEDSAVYLCASSLAGTSRAQYFGPGTRLLVL.

The V call is TRBV12-3 or TRBV12-4, the J call TRBJ1-1, with TRBD1 matching over 8 bases. After removal of 2 bases from V and 1 base from J, the junction contained 3 bases not matched to a gene. The CDR3 spans 15 residues. CDR3 residues: CASSLRTGRNTEAFF. The CDR3 DNA sequence: TGTGCCAGCAGTTTAAGGACAGGGCGGAACACTGAAGCTTTCTTT.

This clonotype was observed at least ten times. This chain links TRBV5-5 with TRBJ2-5; D remains unclear. The CDR3 contains 12 residues. V was pared by 0 bases and J by 2 bases, with 2 bases between. In germline, CDR1 is SGHKS, CDR2 YYEKEE (reference sequence). The CDR3 region is CASSLVQETQYF. The CDR3 coding sequence is TGTGCCAGCAGCTTGGTTCAAGAGACCCAGTACTTC.

The chain couples TRBV5-1 to TRBJ2-2; no reliable D call. V lost 4 bases and J lost 5, with 3 bases in between. The CDR3 has 11 amino acids. CDR1 is SGHRS, CDR2 YFSETQ, per germline. The CDR3 sequence is CASSGTGELFF. The DNA for the CDR3 is TGCGCCAGCAGCGGTACCGGGGAGCTGTTTTTT.

V and J are TRBV5-1 and TRBJ1-3; D gene unclear. With 4 bases removed from V and 4 bases from J, the gap between germline ends came to 6 bases. The CDR3 spans 12 residues. In germline, CDR1 is SGHRS, CDR2 YFSETQ. CDR3: CASSEEGNTIYF. DNA of the CDR3: TGCGCCAGCAGCGAGGAAGGAAACACCATATATTTT. Using reference TRBV5-1 and TRBJ1-3 for the parts outside the CDR3, the full variable domain is KAGVTQTPRYLIKTRGQQVTLSCSPISGHRSVSWYQQTPGQGLQFLFEYFSETQRNKGNFPGRFSGRQFSNSRSEMNVSTLELGDSALYLCASSEEGNTIYFGEGSWLTVV.